This T cell receptor beta chain was recorded in a study of graft-versus-host responses after intestinal transplantation. Turning to the study itself: Recipients were all induced with anti-thymocyte globulin, then given tacrolimus and steroids for about three years. Regarding the study as a whole: GvH clonotypes were identified within recipient marrow, with a subset emerging first in ileum or blood. When patients had graft-donor T cell macrochimerism, their allografts held high graft-versus-host to host-versus-graft clonal ratios.

The germline V gene has CDR1 LGHNT and CDR2 FRNRAP. V lost 2 bases to trimming and J lost 0 bases, with 11 bases between them. The CDR3 is 16 amino acids. As for this clone: As yet, its antigen is unknown.

Using immunoSEQ multiplex PCR, the repertoire was profiled, and TCRdb retains in-frame clones only, with some absent. Among roughly 92,000 clones listed, around 90% were seen once. The source material was unstimulated CD4+ T cells sorted from spleen or lymph node cells, sampled before intestinal transplant. The TCR was taken from a human donor who received an intestinal transplant. This chain joins TRBV12-5 and TRBJ2-1; tentative D call: TRBD2 (6 bases). This CDR3 reads CASGLYGGLSYNEQFF. The CDR3 DNA reads as TGTGCTAGTGGTTTGTATGGGGGACTCTCCTACAATGAGCAGTTCTTC.